This TCR beta chain was obtained from a study of metastatic and nonmetastatic thyroid tumors. Study background: Both malignant and benign thyroid patients supplied peripheral blood and tumor or nodule tissue samples, across which the repertoires of these patients were then compared.

Until they underwent thyroid surgery, no patient had received any treatment. V shed 0 bases and J 8 bases; nucleotides not matched to a gene: 11. Germline CDR1 reads SGHRS; CDR2 reads YFSETQ. CDR3 length equals 16 residues. TCRdb called clones again from the PCR reads with MiXCR. The table shows over 20,000 clones, with more than 15% occurring only once. This clone was recorded at least ten times. Its target is not known. Overall study findings and caveats: Compared with benign nodules, malignant thyroid tumors were reported to have significantly higher TCR beta diversity in both blood and tumor.

The rearrangement joins TRBV5-1 to TRBJ2-1; 7 bases agree with TRBD1. The sample taken for sequencing was tumor tissue. The source is a female donor with papillary thyroid cancer or a benign thyroid nodule (not recorded which). Some clones in this sample may be carry-over from other donors' samples. CDR3 in DNA: TGCGCCAGCAGCTTGGAAGGGGGCAGGCTAGTTGATGAGCAGTTCTTC. The encoded protein is CASSLEGGRLVDEQFF.